The rows below give T cell receptor beta chains drawn from one sample of a study of blood T cell repertoires in COVID-19. Profiling relied on immunoSEQ multiplex PCR, and the TCRdb table lists in-frame clones only, not all of them. Counted here are under 300,000 clones, 60% to 75% occurring once; the ten biggest clones make up about 3.5%. Sequencing was done on a sample of peripheral blood. These receptors all stem from a woman aged 80 or over with acute or convalescent COVID-19. Each CDR3 is given with its conserved first and last residue. Fields, in order: J gene, V gene, D gene, clone size, CDR3 DNA, CDR3 protein. D genes are given only for firm matches. Not all rows give a size; the values are once, few, many and, for expanded clones, a class.

>TRBJ2-1|TRBV29-1|TRBD2|many
TGCAGCGTGTACATCGGGACTAGCGGGGGGTCCTACAATGAGCAGTTCTTC
CSVYIGTSGGSYNEQFF
>TRBJ1-4|TRBV7-9|-|-
TGTGCCAGCAGCACAGGGTGGGCTAATGAAAAACTGTTTTTT
CASSTGWANEKLFF
>TRBJ1-2|TRBV6-4|-|-
TGTGCCAGCAGTCCGCCTCTTAGACAGTGGAATGGCTACACCTTC
CASSPPLRQWNGYTF
>TRBJ1-2|TRBV27|TRBD1|-
TGTGCCAGCAGTGCCCGGGGACAGGGGAGGAACTATGGCTACACCTTC
CASSARGQGRNYGYTF
>TRBJ2-5|TRBV6-6|TRBD2|few
TGTGCCAGCAGTTACGGGACTAGTGCGGAGACCCAGTACTTC
CASSYGTSAETQYF
>TRBJ1-6|TRBV2|TRBD1|once
TGTGCCAGCAGATACGGGACAGGGATGTTCTATAATTCACCCCTCCACTTT
CASRYGTGMFYNSPLHF
>TRBJ1-1|TRBV7-9|-|-
TGTGCCAGCCCGCCCGTTGTACAGGGAAGAGGGGGCACTGAAGCTTTCTTT
CASPPVVQGRGGTEAFF
>TRBJ1-1|TRBV30|-|-
TGTGCCTGGACTTTGGGGCATACTAACACTGAAGCTTTCTTT
CAWTLGHTNTEAFF
>TRBJ1-3|TRBV18|TRBD1|-
TGTGCCAGCTCACCGGTTATGGGACAGACCTCAAACACCATATATTTT
CASSPVMGQTSNTIYF
>TRBJ1-1|TRBV6-5|-|many
TGTGCCAGCAGTCACTACTCCAGGGGGAACACTGAAGCTTTCTTT
CASSHYSRGNTEAFF
>TRBJ1-6|TRBV5-1|-|-
TGCGCCAGCAGCTCGAGGTCGGGACTGGGGAATTCACCCCTCCACTTT
CASSSRSGLGNSPLHF
>TRBJ1-2|TRBV6-5|TRBD1|once
TGTGCCAGCAGGTCGACAGGGTTCTATGGCTACACCTTC
CASRSTGFYGYTF